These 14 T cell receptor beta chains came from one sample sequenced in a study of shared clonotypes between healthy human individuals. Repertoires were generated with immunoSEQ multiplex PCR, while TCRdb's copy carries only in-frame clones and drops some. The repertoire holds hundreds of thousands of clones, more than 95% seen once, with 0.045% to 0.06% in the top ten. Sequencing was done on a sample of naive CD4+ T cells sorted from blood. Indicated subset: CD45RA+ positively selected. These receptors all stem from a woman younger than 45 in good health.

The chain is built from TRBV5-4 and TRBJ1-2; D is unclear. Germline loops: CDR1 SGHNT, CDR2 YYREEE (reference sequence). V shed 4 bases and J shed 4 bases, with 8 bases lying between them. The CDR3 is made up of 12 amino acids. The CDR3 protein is CASSTNIYGYTF. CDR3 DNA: TGTGCCAGCAGCACTAATATCTATGGCTACACCTTC.

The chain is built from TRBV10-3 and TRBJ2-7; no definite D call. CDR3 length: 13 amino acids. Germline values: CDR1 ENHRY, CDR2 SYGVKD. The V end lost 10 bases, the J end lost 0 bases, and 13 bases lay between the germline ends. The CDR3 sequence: CATQDPLSYEQYF. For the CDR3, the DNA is TGTGCCACCCAAGACCCCCTCTCCTACGAGCAGTACTTC.

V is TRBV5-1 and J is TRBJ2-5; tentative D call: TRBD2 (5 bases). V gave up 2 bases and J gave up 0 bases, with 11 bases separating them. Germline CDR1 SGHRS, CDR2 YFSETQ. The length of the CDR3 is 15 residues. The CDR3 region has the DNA TGCGCCAGCAGCTTTGGCGGGTCGTACCAAGAGACCCAGTACTTC. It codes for CASSFGGSYQETQYF.

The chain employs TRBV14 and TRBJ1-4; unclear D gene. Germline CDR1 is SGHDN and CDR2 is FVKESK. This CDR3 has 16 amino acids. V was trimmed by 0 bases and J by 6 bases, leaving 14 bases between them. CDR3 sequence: CASSQDMPPGDEKLFF. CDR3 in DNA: TGTGCCAGCAGCCAAGATATGCCCCCTGGGGATGAAAAACTGTTTTTT.

CDR3 DNA sequence: TGCGCCAGCAGCCAAGGGACTAGCGGGGCCTACGAGCAGTACTTC. It codes for CASSQGTSGAYEQYF. The V gene is TRBV5-1, the J gene TRBJ2-7, with 13 nucleotides matching TRBD2. Germline V gene data show CDR1 as SGHRS and CDR2 as YFSETQ. J gave up 2 bases and V 4 bases, and 3 bases lay outside the gene matches. The CDR3 has 15 residues.

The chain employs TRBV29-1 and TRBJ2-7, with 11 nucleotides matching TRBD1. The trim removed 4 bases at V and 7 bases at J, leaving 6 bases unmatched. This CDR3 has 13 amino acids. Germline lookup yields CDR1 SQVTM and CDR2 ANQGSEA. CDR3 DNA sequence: TGCAGCGTTGTGGGACAGGGGGGTGGTGAGCAGTACTTC. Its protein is CSVVGQGGGEQYF.

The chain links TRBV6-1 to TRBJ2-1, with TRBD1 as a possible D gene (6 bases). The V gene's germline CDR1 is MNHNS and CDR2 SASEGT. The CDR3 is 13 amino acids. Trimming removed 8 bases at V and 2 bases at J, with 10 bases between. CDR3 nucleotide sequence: TGTGCCAGCTTACAGGGCCCCTACAATGAGCAGTTCTTC. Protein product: CASLQGPYNEQFF.

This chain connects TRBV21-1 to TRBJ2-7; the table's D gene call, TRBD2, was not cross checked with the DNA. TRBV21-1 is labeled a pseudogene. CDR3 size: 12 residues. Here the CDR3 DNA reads TGTGCCAGCAGCAAGGAGGGCATCGAGCAGTACTTC. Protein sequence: CASSKEGIEQYF.

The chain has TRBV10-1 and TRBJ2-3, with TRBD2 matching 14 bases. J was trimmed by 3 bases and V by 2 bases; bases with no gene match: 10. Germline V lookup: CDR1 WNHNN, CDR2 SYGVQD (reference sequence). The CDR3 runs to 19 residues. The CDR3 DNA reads TGCGCCAGCAGTGAGGAATTCGGACTAGCGGGAGGTATGACAGATACGCAGTATTTT. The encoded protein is CASSEEFGLAGGMTDTQYF.

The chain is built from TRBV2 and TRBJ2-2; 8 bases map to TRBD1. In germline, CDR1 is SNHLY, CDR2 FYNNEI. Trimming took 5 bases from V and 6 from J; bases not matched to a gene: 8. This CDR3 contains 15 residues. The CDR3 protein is CASSHFTGGSGELFF. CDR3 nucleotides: TGTGCCAGCAGTCATTTCACAGGGGGGTCCGGGGAGCTGTTTTTT.

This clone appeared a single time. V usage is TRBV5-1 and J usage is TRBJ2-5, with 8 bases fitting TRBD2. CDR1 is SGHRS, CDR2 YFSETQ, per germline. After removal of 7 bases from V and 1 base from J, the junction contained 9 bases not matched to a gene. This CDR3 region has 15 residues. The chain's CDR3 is CASRGAGGLQETQYF. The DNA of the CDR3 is TGCGCCAGCCGCGGGGCGGGAGGCCTCCAAGAGACCCAGTACTTC.

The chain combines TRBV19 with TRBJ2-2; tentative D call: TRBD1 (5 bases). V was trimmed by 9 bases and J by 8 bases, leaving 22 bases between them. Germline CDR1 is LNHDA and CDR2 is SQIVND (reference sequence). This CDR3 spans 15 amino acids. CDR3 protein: CASSPVGPWSGELFF. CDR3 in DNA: TGTGCCAGCTCACCCGTGGGGCCCTGGAGTGGGGAGCTGTTTTTT.

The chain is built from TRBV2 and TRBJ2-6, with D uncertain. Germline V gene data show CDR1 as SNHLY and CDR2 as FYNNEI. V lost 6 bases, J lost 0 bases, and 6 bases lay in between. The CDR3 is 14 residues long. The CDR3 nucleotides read TGTGCCAGCAGAGTAATCTCTGGGGCCAACGTCCTGACTTTC. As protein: CASRVISGANVLTF.

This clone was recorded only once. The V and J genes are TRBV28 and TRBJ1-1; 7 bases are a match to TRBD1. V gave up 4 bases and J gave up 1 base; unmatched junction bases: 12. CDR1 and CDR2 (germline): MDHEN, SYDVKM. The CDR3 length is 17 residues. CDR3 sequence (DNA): TGTGCCAGCAGTTCTTACAGGGGCCGGAGGGGGAACACTGAAGCTTTCTTT. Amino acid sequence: CASSSYRGRRGNTEAFF. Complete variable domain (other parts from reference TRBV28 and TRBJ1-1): DVKVTQSSRYLVKRTGEKVFLECVQDMDHENMFWYRQDPGLGLRLIYFSYDVKMKEKGDIPEGYSVSREKKERFSLILESASTNQTSMYLCASSSYRGRRGNTEAFFGQGTRLTVV.